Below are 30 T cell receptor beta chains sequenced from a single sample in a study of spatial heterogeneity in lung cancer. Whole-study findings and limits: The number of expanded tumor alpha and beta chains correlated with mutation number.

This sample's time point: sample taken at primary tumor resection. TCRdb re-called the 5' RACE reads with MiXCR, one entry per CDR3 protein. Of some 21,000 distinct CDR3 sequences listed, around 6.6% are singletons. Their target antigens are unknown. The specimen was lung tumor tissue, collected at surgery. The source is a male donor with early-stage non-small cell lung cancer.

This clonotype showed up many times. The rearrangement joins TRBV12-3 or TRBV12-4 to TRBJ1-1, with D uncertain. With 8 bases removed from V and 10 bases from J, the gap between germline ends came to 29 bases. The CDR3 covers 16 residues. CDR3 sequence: CASSSLRLPRERIAFF. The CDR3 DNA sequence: TGTGCCAGCTCTTCGTTAAGGCTCCCACGCGAGAGGATAGCTTTCTTT.

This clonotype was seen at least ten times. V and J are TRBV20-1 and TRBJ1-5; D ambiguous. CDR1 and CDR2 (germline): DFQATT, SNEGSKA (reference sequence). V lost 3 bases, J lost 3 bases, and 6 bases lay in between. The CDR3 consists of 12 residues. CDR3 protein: CSARTPNQPQHF. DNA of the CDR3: TGCAGTGCTAGGACTCCCAATCAGCCCCAGCATTTT.

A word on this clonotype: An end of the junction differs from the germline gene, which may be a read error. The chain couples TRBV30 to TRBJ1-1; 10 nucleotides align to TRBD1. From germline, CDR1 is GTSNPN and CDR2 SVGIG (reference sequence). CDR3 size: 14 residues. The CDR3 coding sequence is TGTGCCTGGAGTGTAGGACAGGGGGTTACTGCAGCTTTCTTT. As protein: CAWSVGQGVTAAFF.

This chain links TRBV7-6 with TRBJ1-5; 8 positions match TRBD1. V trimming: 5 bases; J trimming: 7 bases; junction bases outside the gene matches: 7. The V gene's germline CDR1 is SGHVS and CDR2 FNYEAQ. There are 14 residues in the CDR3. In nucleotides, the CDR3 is TGTGCCAGCAGCCAGGGGGCGGGGGAGCAGCCCCAGCATTTT. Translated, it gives CASSQGAGEQPQHF.

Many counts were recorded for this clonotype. CDR3 DNA sequence: TGTGCCAGCAGTTACAGGGCAGATAAATACTTC. This gives the protein CASSYRADKYF. The rearrangement uses TRBV6-6 and TRBJ2-7; D unclear. The V gene's germline CDR1 is MNHNY and CDR2 SVGAGI (reference sequence). The CDR3 spans 11 residues. Trimming pared 2 bases from V and 13 bases from J, leaving 12 bases between.

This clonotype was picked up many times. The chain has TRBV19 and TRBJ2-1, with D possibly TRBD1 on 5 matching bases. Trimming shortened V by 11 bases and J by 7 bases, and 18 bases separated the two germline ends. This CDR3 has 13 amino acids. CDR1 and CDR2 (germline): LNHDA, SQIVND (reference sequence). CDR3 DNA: TGTGCCGTTAGTAACAGGCTACTTAATGAGCAGTTCTTC. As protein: CAVSNRLLNEQFF. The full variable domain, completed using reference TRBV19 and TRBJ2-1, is DGGITQSPKYLFRKEGQNVTLSCEQNLNHDAMYWYRQDPGQGLRLIYYSQIVNDFQKGDIAEGYSVSREKKESFPLTVTSAQKNPTAFYLCAVSNRLLNEQFFGPGTRLTVL.

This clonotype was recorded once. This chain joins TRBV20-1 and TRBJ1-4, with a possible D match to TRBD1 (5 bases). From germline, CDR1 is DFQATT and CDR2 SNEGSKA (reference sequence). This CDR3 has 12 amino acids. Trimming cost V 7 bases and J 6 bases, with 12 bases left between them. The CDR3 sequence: CSGGASDEKLFF. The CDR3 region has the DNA TGCAGTGGCGGGGCTAGTGATGAAAAACTGTTTTTT.

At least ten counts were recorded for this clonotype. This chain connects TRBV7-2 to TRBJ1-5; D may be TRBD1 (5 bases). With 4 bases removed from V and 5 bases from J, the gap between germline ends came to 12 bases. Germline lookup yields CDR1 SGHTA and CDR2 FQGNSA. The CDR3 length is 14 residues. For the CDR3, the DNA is TGTGCCAGCAGCTCGCAGGGAGCGGATCAGCCCCAGCATTTT. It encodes CASSSQGADQPQHF.

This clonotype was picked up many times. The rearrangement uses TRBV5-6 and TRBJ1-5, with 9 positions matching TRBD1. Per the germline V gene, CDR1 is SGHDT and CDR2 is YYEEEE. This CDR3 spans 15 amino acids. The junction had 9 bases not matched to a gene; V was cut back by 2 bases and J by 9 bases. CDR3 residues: CASSLSGTGIMPQHF. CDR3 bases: TGTGCCAGCAGCTTATCCGGGACAGGGATTATGCCCCAGCATTTT.

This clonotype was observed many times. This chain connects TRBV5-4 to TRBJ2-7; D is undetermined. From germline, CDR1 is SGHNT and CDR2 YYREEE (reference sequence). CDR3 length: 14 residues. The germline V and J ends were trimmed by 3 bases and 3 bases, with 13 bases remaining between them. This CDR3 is CASSSSLSYYEQYF. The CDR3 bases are TGTGCCAGCAGCTCGTCACTCAGCTACTACGAGCAGTACTTC.

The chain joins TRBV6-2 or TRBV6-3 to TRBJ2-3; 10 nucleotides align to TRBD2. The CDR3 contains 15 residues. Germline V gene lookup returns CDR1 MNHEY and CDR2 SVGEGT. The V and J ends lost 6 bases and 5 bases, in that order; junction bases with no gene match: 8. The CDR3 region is CASSPPGLAKDTQYF. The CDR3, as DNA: TGTGCCAGCAGCCCTCCGGGACTAGCGAAAGATACGCAGTATTTT.

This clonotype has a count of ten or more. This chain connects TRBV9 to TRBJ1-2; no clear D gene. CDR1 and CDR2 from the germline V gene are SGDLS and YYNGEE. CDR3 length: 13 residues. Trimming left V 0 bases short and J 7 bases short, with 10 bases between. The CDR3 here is CASSVEGGSGYTF. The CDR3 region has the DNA TGTGCCAGCAGCGTAGAAGGAGGGAGTGGCTACACCTTC.

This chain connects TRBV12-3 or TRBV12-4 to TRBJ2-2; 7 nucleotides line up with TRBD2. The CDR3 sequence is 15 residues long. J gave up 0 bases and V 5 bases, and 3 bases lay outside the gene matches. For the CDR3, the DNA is TGTGCCAGCAGTCCCGGGACTACGAACACCGGGGAGCTGTTTTTT. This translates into CASSPGTTNTGELFF.

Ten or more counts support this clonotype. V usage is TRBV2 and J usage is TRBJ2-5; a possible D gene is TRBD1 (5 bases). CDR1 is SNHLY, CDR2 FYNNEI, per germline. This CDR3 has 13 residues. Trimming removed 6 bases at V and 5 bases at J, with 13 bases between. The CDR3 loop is CASRETGGETQYF. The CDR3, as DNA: TGTGCCAGCAGGGAAACAGGCGGTGAGACCCAGTACTTC.

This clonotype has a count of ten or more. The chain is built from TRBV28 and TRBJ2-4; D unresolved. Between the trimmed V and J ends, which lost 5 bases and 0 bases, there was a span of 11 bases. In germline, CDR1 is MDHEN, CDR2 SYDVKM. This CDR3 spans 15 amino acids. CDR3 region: CASSDPGLAKNIQYF. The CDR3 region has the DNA TGTGCCAGCAGTGACCCAGGCCTAGCCAAAAACATTCAGTACTTC.

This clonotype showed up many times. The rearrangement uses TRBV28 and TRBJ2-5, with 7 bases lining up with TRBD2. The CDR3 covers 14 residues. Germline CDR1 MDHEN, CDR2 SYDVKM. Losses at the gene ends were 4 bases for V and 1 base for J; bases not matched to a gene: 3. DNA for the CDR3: TGTGCCAGCAGTTCTGCTAGCGGCCAAGAGACCCAGTACTTC. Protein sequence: CASSSASGQETQYF.

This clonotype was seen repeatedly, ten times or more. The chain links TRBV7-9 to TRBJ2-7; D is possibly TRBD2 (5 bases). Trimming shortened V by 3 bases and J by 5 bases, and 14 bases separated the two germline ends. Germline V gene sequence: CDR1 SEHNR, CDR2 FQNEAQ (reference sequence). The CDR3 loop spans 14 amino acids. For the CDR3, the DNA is TGTGCCAGCAGCTTCACCGGGGAGAGCAACGAGCAGTACTTC. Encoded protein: CASSFTGESNEQYF.

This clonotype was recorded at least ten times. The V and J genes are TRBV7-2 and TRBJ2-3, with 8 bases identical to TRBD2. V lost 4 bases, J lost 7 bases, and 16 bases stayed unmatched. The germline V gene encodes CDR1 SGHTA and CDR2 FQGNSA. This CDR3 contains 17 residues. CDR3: CASSYTGGRGGRNTQYF. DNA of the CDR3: TGTGCCAGCAGCTATACCGGGGGACGGGGGGGCCGAAATACGCAGTATTTT.

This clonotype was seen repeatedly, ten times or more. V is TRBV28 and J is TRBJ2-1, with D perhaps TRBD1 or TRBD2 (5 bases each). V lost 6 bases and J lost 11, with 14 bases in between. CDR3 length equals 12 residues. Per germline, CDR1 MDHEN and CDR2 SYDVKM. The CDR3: CASRSGARKQFF. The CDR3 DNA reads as TGTGCCAGCAGGTCCGGGGCCCGTAAGCAGTTCTTC. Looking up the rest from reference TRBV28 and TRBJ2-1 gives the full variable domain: DVKVTQSSRYLVKRTGEKVFLECVQDMDHENMFWYRQDPGLGLRLIYFSYDVKMKEKGDIPEGYSVSREKKERFSLILESASTNQTSMYLCASRSGARKQFFGPGTRLTVL.

This chain's CDR3 is CASSWGLMDGVGDTQYF. The CDR3 nucleotides are TGTGCCAGCAGTTGGGGGTTAATGGATGGCGTGGGCGATACGCAGTATTTT. V and J are TRBV2 and TRBJ2-3; D tentatively fits TRBD1 or TRBD2 (5 bases each). The germline V gene has CDR1 SNHLY and CDR2 FYNNEI. CDR3 length equals 17 residues. Between the trimmed V and J ends, which lost 5 bases and 6 bases, there was a span of 24 bases. Full variable domain (remainder filled in from reference TRBV2 and TRBJ2-3): EPEVTQTPSHQVTQMGQEVILRCVPISNHLYFYWYRQILGQKVEFLVSFYNNEISEKSEIFDDQFSVERPDGSNFTLKIRSTKLEDSAMYFCASSWGLMDGVGDTQYFGPGTRLTVL.

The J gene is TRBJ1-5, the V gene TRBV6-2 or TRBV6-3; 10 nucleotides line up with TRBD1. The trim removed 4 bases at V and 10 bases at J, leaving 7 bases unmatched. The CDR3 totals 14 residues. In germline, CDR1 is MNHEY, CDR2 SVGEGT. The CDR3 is CASSWDRGISPQHF. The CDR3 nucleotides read TGTGCCAGCAGTTGGGACAGGGGAATCAGCCCCCAGCATTTT.

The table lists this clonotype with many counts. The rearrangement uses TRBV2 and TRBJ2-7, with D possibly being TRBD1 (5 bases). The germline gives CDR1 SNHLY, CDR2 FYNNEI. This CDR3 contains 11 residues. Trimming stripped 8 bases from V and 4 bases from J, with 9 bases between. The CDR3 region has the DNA TGTGCCAGCCAGACAGAATACGAGCAGTACTTC. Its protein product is CASQTEYEQYF. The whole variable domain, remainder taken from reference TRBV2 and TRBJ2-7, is EPEVTQTPSHQVTQMGQEVILRCVPISNHLYFYWYRQILGQKVEFLVSFYNNEISEKSEIFDDQFSVERPDGSNFTLKIRSTKLEDSAMYFCASQTEYEQYFGPGTRLTVT.

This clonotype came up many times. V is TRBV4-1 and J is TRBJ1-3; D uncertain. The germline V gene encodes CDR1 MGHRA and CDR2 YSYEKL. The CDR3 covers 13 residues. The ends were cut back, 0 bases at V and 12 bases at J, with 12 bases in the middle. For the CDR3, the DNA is TGCGCCAGCAGCCAAGATATTGCTTCTGGCATATATTTT. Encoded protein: CASSQDIASGIYF.

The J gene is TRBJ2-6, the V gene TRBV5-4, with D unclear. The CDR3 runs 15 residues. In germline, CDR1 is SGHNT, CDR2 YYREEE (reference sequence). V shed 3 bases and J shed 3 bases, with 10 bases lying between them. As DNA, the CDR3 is TGTGCCAGCAGCTCGGTAGATAGTGGGGCCAACGTCCTGACTTTC. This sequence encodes CASSSVDSGANVLTF.

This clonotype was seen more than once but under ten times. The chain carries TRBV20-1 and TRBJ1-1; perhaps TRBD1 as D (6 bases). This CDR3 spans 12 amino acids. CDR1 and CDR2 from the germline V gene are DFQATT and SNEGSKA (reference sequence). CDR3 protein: CRADSTNTEAFF. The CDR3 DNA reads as TGCAGGGCGGACAGTACGAACACTGAAGCTTTCTTT.

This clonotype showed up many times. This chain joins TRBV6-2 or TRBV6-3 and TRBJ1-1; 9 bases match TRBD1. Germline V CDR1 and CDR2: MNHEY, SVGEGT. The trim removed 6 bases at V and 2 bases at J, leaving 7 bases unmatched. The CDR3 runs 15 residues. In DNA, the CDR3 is TGTGCCAGCAGGGCAACAGGGGGCGGAAACACTGAAGCTTTCTTT. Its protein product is CASRATGGGNTEAFF.

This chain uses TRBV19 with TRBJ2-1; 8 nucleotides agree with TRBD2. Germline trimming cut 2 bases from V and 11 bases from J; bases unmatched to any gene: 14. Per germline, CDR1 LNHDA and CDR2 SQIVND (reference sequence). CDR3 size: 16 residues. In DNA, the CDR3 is TGTGCCAGTAGTATAAGACCGGGACTAGGGGTTATGAAGCAGTTCTTC. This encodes CASSIRPGLGVMKQFF. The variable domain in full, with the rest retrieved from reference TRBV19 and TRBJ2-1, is DGGITQSPKYLFRKEGQNVTLSCEQNLNHDAMYWYRQDPGQGLRLIYYSQIVNDFQKGDIAEGYSVSREKKESFPLTVTSAQKNPTAFYLCASSIRPGLGVMKQFFGPGTRLTVL.

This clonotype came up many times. The CDR3 DNA reads TGTGCCAGCAAGAGGCGAGAGACCCAGTACTTC. Protein product: CASKRRETQYF. This rearrangement joins TRBV28 to TRBJ2-5; D not certain. CDR3 length: 11 residues. CDR1 is MDHEN and CDR2 is SYDVKM in the germline V gene. V gave up 7 bases and J gave up 4 bases, with 7 bases separating them. Full variable domain (outside the CDR3, taken from reference TRBV28 and TRBJ2-5): DVKVTQSSRYLVKRTGEKVFLECVQDMDHENMFWYRQDPGLGLRLIYFSYDVKMKEKGDIPEGYSVSREKKERFSLILESASTNQTSMYLCASKRRETQYFGPGTRLLVL.

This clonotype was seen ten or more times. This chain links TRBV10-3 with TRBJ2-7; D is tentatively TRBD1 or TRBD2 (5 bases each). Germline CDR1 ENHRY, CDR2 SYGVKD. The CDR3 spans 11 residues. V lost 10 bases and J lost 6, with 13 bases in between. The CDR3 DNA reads TGTGCCACCAGGGTGGAGGTCGAGCAGTACTTC. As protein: CATRVEVEQYF.

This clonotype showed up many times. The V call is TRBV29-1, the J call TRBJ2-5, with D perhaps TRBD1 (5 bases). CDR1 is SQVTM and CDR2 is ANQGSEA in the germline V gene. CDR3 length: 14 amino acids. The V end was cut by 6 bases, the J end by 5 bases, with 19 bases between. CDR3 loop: CSVILGQVVETQYF. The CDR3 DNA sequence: TGCAGCGTGATCCTGGGGCAGGTGGTGGAGACCCAGTACTTC.